A single sample gave rise to the 17 T cell receptor beta chains below, sequenced in a study of shared clonotypes between healthy human individuals. Some clones are missing from TCRdb's copy, which holds only in-frame ones; the method was immunoSEQ multiplex PCR. The repertoire includes roughly 1,600,000 clones, 98% to 99% of them detected once, and 0.36% sits in the top ten. The sequenced sample consisted of naive CD4+ T cells sorted from blood. Subset: CD45RA+ positively selected. The receptors here all came from a young man in good health.

This clone has only one observation. J is TRBJ1-5 and V is TRBV19, with unresolved D. CDR3 length equals 15 residues. Germline-derived CDR1 and CDR2 are LNHDA and SQIVND (reference sequence). Trimming took 8 bases from V and 3 from J, leaving 17 bases between them. The CDR3 loop is CASRPSATTNQPQHF. The CDR3 bases are TGTGCCAGTCGGCCTAGCGCCACTACCAATCAGCCCCAGCATTTT.

This chain connects TRBV30 to TRBJ2-5; D remains ambiguous. Germline-derived CDR1 and CDR2 are GTSNPN and SVGIG (reference sequence). The length of the CDR3 is 13 residues. With 2 bases removed from V and 8 bases from J, the gap between germline ends came to 15 bases. CDR3 protein: CAWSSNSQGTQYF. The CDR3 DNA sequence: TGTGCCTGGAGTAGTAACAGCCAAGGAACCCAGTACTTC.

As for this clone: The same CDR3 can be traced to other DNA sequences in this sample. The chain combines TRBV5-1 with TRBJ2-2; D perhaps matches TRBD2 (5 bases). The length of the CDR3 is 15 residues. Germline values: CDR1 SGHRS, CDR2 YFSETQ. V was clipped by 0 bases and J by 1 base, with 7 bases between them. This CDR3 reads CASSLAGENTGELFF. The CDR3, as DNA: TGCGCCAGCAGCTTGGCCGGGGAGAACACCGGGGAGCTGTTTTTT.

The V call is TRBV9, the J call TRBJ2-4, with D maybe TRBD2 (6 bases). Germline lookup yields CDR1 SGDLS and CDR2 YYNGEE. Trimming removed 4 bases at V and 1 base at J, with 18 bases between. The CDR3 sequence is 17 residues long. In DNA, the CDR3 is TGTGCCAGCAGCTTGGGGACTGTGGACGGGGCCAAAAACATTCAGTACTTC. As protein: CASSLGTVDGAKNIQYF.

The rearrangement uses TRBV10-1 and TRBJ2-5, with D possibly matching TRBD1 (5 bases). CDR3 length: 13 residues. V dropped 4 bases and J dropped 5 bases, with 11 bases sitting between them. The V gene's germline CDR1 is WNHNN and CDR2 SYGVQD (reference sequence). The CDR3 DNA reads TGCGCCAGCAGTGGTGCAGGGTTGGAGACCCAGTACTTC. Translation: CASSGAGLETQYF.

Of note for this clone: This same CDR3 is encoded by further DNA sequences in the sample. The chain carries TRBV18 and TRBJ2-7, with 9 bases lining up with TRBD2. V shed 3 bases and J 1 base; nucleotides not matched to a gene: 1. The CDR3 totals 14 residues. CDR1 and CDR2 from the germline V gene are KGHSH and LQKENI. The CDR3 coding sequence is TGTGCCAGCTCACCGACTAGCGGATCCTACGAGCAGTACTTC. This sequence encodes CASSPTSGSYEQYF.

The CDR3 sequence: CASSEIGTGVQIYGYTF. CDR3 DNA: TGTGCCAGCAGTGAAATCGGGACAGGGGTTCAGATCTATGGCTACACCTTC. This chain joins TRBV27 and TRBJ1-2; 10 positions agree with TRBD1. V was pared by 5 bases and J by 4 bases, with 13 bases of the junction left unmatched. Germline CDR1 and CDR2: MNHEY and SMNVEV (reference sequence). This CDR3 region has 17 residues.

The rearrangement uses TRBV5-1 and TRBJ2-7, with D hard to call. V was shortened by 0 bases and J by 2 bases, with 6 bases between the two germline ends. This CDR3 comprises 13 residues. Germline values: CDR1 SGHRS, CDR2 YFSETQ. DNA for the CDR3: TGCGCCAGCAGCTTGGTCGAGCCCTACGAGCAGTACTTC. Protein: CASSLVEPYEQYF.

V is TRBV7-6 and J is TRBJ2-7; 8 positions agree with TRBD2. Germline V gene data show CDR1 as SGHVS and CDR2 as FNYEAQ. V was clipped by 4 bases and J by 6 bases; unmatched bases: 11. The CDR3 runs 15 residues. The CDR3 is CASSSTGTRSAEQYF. Here the CDR3 DNA reads TGTGCCAGCAGCTCTACCGGGACTAGATCAGCCGAGCAGTACTTC.

The V call is TRBV7-3, the J call TRBJ2-1, with a tentative D call TRBD1 (6 bases). CDR1 and CDR2 (germline): SGHTA, FQGTGA. V was cut by 6 bases and J by 9 bases, with 15 bases left in between. The CDR3 runs to 13 residues. This CDR3 is CASSSGQITEQFF. The CDR3 DNA follows: TGTGCCAGCAGTTCCGGACAGATCACTGAGCAGTTCTTC.

The table lists this clone with a count of one. The genes are TRBV6-1 and TRBJ1-2; no clear D. The V and J ends lost 5 bases and 4 bases respectively, with 8 bases between them. This CDR3 has 12 amino acids. Germline CDR1 and CDR2: MNHNS and SASEGT. CDR3 loop: CASSSGGYGYTF. DNA of the CDR3: TGTGCCAGCAGTTCAGGCGGCTATGGCTACACCTTC.

The rearrangement links TRBV28 to TRBJ1-2, with 8 bases that match TRBD1. The V gene end was trimmed by 10 bases and the J gene end by 0 bases; junction bases not matched to a gene: 13. CDR1 is MDHEN, CDR2 SYDVKM, per germline. This CDR3 region has 16 residues. In DNA form, the CDR3 reads TGTGCCACCGCCTCCCAGGGGGCGAGGGCTAACTATGGCTACACCTTC. Its protein is CATASQGARANYGYTF.

The chain employs TRBV12-5 and TRBJ2-5; D unresolved. This CDR3 is built from 12 residues. Trimming removed 4 bases from V and 5 bases from J, with 8 bases in between. Germline CDR1 reads LGHNT; CDR2 reads FRNRAP. CDR3 sequence reads: CASGSKWETQYF. CDR3 DNA sequence: TGTGCTAGTGGTTCAAAATGGGAGACCCAGTACTTC.

V usage is TRBV5-5 and J usage is TRBJ1-1; D unclear. V lost 3 bases to trimming and J lost 6 bases, with 9 bases between them. The CDR3 is made up of 12 amino acids. The germline gives CDR1 SGHKS, CDR2 YYEKEE (reference sequence). CDR3 coding DNA: TGTGCCAGCAGCTACTTTGGGGCTGAAGCTTTCTTT. Residues: CASSYFGAEAFF.

The chain recombines TRBV9 with TRBJ2-5; maybe TRBD1 (6 bases). The V gene's germline CDR1 is SGDLS and CDR2 YYNGEE. This CDR3 contains 14 residues. Trimming removed 4 bases from V and 5 bases from J, with 15 bases in between. This CDR3 is CASSTTGIRETQYF. For the CDR3, the DNA is TGTGCCAGCAGCACCACAGGGATCCGGGAGACCCAGTACTTC.

In its sample, this clone was seen once. The gene calls are TRBV7-2 and TRBJ2-3; 7 nucleotides line up with TRBD2. CDR3 length equals 14 residues. Germline V gene sequence: CDR1 SGHTA, CDR2 FQGNSA. V dropped 3 bases and J dropped 6; count of bases not matched to a gene: 6. The CDR3 region is CASSFGLGGDTQYF. The CDR3 nucleotides are TGTGCCAGCAGCTTCGGACTAGGAGGGGATACGCAGTATTTT.

CDR3 nucleotides: TGTGCCATCTGGGCAGGGGGTTGGAACACTGAAGCTTTCTTT. Its translation is CAIWAGGWNTEAFF. The V gene is TRBV10-3, the J gene TRBJ1-1; 7 bases agree with TRBD1. The CDR3 loop spans 14 amino acids. The germline CDR1 and CDR2 sequences are ENHRY and SYGVKD. The junction had 7 bases not matched to a gene; V was cut back by 8 bases and J by 1 base.